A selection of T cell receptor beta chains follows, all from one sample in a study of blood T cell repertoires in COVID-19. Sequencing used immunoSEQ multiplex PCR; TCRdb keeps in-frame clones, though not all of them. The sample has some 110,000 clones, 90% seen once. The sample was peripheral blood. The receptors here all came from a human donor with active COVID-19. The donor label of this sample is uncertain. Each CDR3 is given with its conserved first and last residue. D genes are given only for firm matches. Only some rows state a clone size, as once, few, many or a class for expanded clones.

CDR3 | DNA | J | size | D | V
CAGSPGTGVNYGYTF | TGTGCCGGCAGCCCAGGGACAGGGGTGAACTATGGCTACACCTTC | TRBJ1-2 | - | TRBD1 | TRBV11-2
CASSAIRDRGGGELFF | TGTGCCAGTAGTGCTATCCGGGACAGGGGAGGCGGGGAGCTGTTTTTT | TRBJ2-2 | - | TRBD1 | TRBV19
CASKPQGAVAFF | TGTGCCAGTAAGCCTCAGGGGGCGGTGGCTTTCTTT | TRBJ1-1 | - | TRBD1 | TRBV19
CASSHGTGGTNEKLFF | TGTGCCAGCAGCCACGGGACAGGGGGAACTAATGAAAAACTGTTTTTT | TRBJ1-4 | - | TRBD1 | TRBV5-5
CASSLDYQETQYF | TGTGCCAGCAGCTTGGACTACCAAGAGACCCAGTACTTC | TRBJ2-5 | - | - | TRBV5-5
CASSTTYEQYF | TGTGCCAGCAGTACAACCTACGAGCAGTACTTC | TRBJ2-7 | - | - | TRBV27
CASSQGRSGAEETQYF | TGCGCCAGCAGCCAAGGGCGGAGCGGGGCAGAAGAGACCCAGTACTTC | TRBJ2-5 | - | TRBD2 | TRBV4-1
CANDGQPFASYGYTF | TGTGCCAACGACGGACAGCCGTTTGCGAGCTATGGCTACACCTTC | TRBJ1-2 | - | - | TRBV5-8
CASSVGTGRTEAFF | TGCGCCAGCAGCGTGGGGACAGGTCGCACTGAAGCTTTCTTT | TRBJ1-1 | - | TRBD1 | TRBV5-1
CSVTRQETQYF | TGCAGTGTAACTCGGCAAGAGACCCAGTACTTC | TRBJ2-5 | - | - | TRBV20-1
CASSPPDRGYNEQFF | TGTGCCAGCAGCCCGCCGGACAGGGGATACAATGAGCAGTTCTTC | TRBJ2-1 | - | TRBD1 | TRBV7-9
CASSRMGSYNEQFF | TGTGCCAGCAGCCGCATGGGGAGTTACAATGAGCAGTTCTTC | TRBJ2-1 | once | - | TRBV6-5
CASSRARDSTFNEQFF | TGCGCCAGCAGCCGAGCCCGGGACTCCACTTTCAATGAGCAGTTCTTC | TRBJ2-1 | - | - | TRBV4-3
CASSLGGTGEAEANVLTF | TGCGCCAGCAGCTTGGGTGGGACAGGAGAGGCCGAGGCCAACGTCCTGACTTTC | TRBJ2-6 | - | TRBD1 | TRBV5-1
CASSQDLGPQKEQYF | TGTGCCAGCAGCCAAGATTTAGGCCCACAGAAAGAGCAGTACTTC | TRBJ2-7 | - | - | TRBV3-1/TRBV3-2
CASSLYLGQGYGYTF | TGTGCCAGCAGTTTATACTTGGGACAGGGCTATGGCTACACCTTC | TRBJ1-2 | few | TRBD1 | TRBV27
CASRLNPNTGELFF | TGTGCCAGCCGTTTAAATCCGAACACCGGGGAGCTGTTTTTT | TRBJ2-2 | few | - | TRBV9
CASSGQGSEEFF | TGTGCCAGCAGTGGACAGGGCAGTGAGGAGTTCTTC | TRBJ2-1 | - | TRBD1 | TRBV6-6
CASSPSGDPSSNQPQHF | TGTGCCAGCTCACCATCGGGAGATCCTTCTAGCAATCAGCCCCAGCATTTT | TRBJ1-5 | - | - | TRBV18
CASSVVGSYNEQFF | TGTGCCAGCAGCGTAGTTGGCAGCTACAATGAGCAGTTCTTC | TRBJ2-1 | - | - | TRBV9
CSVEDYGLAGVRGETEAFF | TGCAGCGTTGAAGATTACGGTTTGGCAGGGGTTCGTGGAGAGACTGAAGCTTTCTTT | TRBJ1-1 | - | - | TRBV29-1
CASSFVVGTGDEKLFF | TGTGCCAGCAGCTTCGTCGTTGGGACAGGGGACGAAAAACTGTTTTTT | TRBJ1-4 | - | TRBD1 | TRBV7-9
CASSDSSSPLHF | TGCGCCAGCAGTGACAGTTCCTCACCCCTCCACTTT | TRBJ1-6 | - | - | TRBV10-2
CASTHSYEQYF | TGTGCCAGCACCCACTCCTACGAGCAGTACTTC | TRBJ2-7 | - | - | TRBV11-2
CASSYKPGLAGGPGRDEQFF | TGTGCCAGCAGTTACAAACCGGGACTAGCGGGGGGGCCGGGGAGAGATGAGCAGTTCTTC | TRBJ2-1 | - | TRBD2 | TRBV6-2/TRBV6-3
CASSLGLAGTQYF | TGTGCCAGCAGTCTCGGGCTAGCGGGGACCCAGTACTTC | TRBJ2-5 | - | TRBD2 | TRBV25-1
CASSQSDWDMNTEAFF | TGTGCCAGCAGCCAGTCCGACTGGGACATGAACACTGAAGCTTTCTTT | TRBJ1-1 | - | - | TRBV3-1/TRBV3-2
CASSPNRGNTEAFF | TGTGCCAGCAGCCCAAACAGGGGAAACACTGAAGCTTTCTTT | TRBJ1-1 | - | TRBD1 | TRBV11-3
CASWGTSGGNEQFF | TGTGCCAGCTGGGGGACTAGCGGAGGCAATGAGCAGTTCTTC | TRBJ2-1 | - | TRBD2 | TRBV18
CASRTRGGLTGELFF | TGTGCCAGCAGAACACGGGGGGGCTTGACCGGGGAGCTGTTTTTT | TRBJ2-2 | - | TRBD2 | TRBV25-1
CASRPIPPDRKYSNQPQHF | TGTGCAAGTCGCCCCATCCCTCCGGACAGAAAATATAGCAATCAGCCCCAGCATTTT | TRBJ1-5 | - | - | TRBV12-2
CASSDSLAGQETQYF | TGTGCCAGCAGCGACAGTCTAGCGGGCCAAGAGACCCAGTACTTC | TRBJ2-5 | once | TRBD2 | TRBV9
CASSYAANYGYTF | TGTGCCAGCAGTTACGCGGCTAACTATGGCTACACCTTC | TRBJ1-2 | - | - | TRBV6-5
CASSLPGQGTDTQYF | TGTGCCAGCAGCTTACCGGGACAGGGAACAGATACGCAGTATTTT | TRBJ2-3 | - | TRBD1 | TRBV7-2
CASSHVLQSNQPQHF | TGCGCCAGCAGCCACGTCCTACAGAGCAATCAGCCCCAGCATTTT | TRBJ1-5 | - | - | TRBV4-1
CASSLAQGSYNEQFF | TGTGCCAGCAGCTTAGCACAGGGGTCCTACAATGAGCAGTTCTTC | TRBJ2-1 | - | TRBD1 | TRBV7-9
CASSLALSGGAKTQYF | TGTGCCAGCAGCTTGGCCTTGAGCGGGGGGGCTAAGACCCAGTACTTC | TRBJ2-5 | - | TRBD2 | TRBV5-4
CASSHPGLFNTEAFF | TGTGCCAGCAGCCATCCGGGTCTTTTCAACACTGAAGCTTTCTTT | TRBJ1-1 | - | - | TRBV14
CASSDRGLGGYTF | TGTGCCAGCAGTGACAGGGGGCTGGGAGGCTACACCTTC | TRBJ1-2 | - | TRBD1 | TRBV12-3/TRBV12-4
CASSIGAGGGSYEQYF | TGTGCCAGTAGTATAGGAGCAGGGGGCGGATCCTACGAGCAGTACTTC | TRBJ2-7 | - | TRBD1 | TRBV19
CASSPTGQNTGELFF | TGTGCCAGCAGCCCAACGGGACAGAACACCGGGGAGCTGTTTTTT | TRBJ2-2 | - | - | TRBV9
CASSGGLAGALTDTQYF | TGTGCCAGCAGCGGCGGACTAGCGGGGGCCCTCACAGATACGCAGTATTTT | TRBJ2-3 | - | TRBD2 | TRBV9
CASSLGGGGGNEQFF | TGTGCCAGCAGCTTAGGGGGAGGGGGAGGCAATGAGCAGTTCTTC | TRBJ2-1 | - | - | TRBV7-7
CASSYSRQGVTEAFF | TGTGCCAGCAGTTACTCGAGACAGGGGGTCACTGAAGCTTTCTTT | TRBJ1-1 | - | TRBD1 | TRBV6-5
CASSTRGLMNTEAFF | TGTGCCAGTAGTACGAGAGGATTGATGAACACTGAAGCTTTCTTT | TRBJ1-1 | once | - | TRBV19
CASSQEQGVKNIQYF | TGTGCCAGCAGCCAGGAGCAGGGTGTAAAAAACATTCAGTACTTC | TRBJ2-4 | - | - | TRBV14
CASSPRELEAFF | TGTGCCAGTAGTCCCCGGGAGCTTGAAGCTTTCTTT | TRBJ1-1 | - | - | TRBV19
CASSFSPGDTQYF | TGTGCCAGCAGCTTCTCCCCGGGGGATACGCAGTATTTT | TRBJ2-3 | few | - | TRBV7-3
CASSQSGANEQFF | TGTGCCAGCAGCCAATCTGGGGCCAATGAGCAGTTCTTC | TRBJ2-1 | - | - | TRBV3-1/TRBV3-2
CASSYGTGNEKLFF | TGTGCCAGCAGCTACGGGACAGGGAATGAAAAACTGTTTTTT | TRBJ1-4 | - | TRBD1 | TRBV7-9
CASSPTSSPAGSETQYF | TGTGCCAGCAGCCCCACCAGCAGCCCTGCCGGGTCAGAGACCCAGTACTTC | TRBJ2-5 | - | - | TRBV7-2
CASSPTGSKNIQYF | TGTGCCAGCAGTCCCACAGGGTCCAAAAACATTCAGTACTTC | TRBJ2-4 | - | - | TRBV6-2/TRBV6-3
CASRRGETQYF | TGTGCCAGCAGGCGTGGAGAGACCCAGTACTTC | TRBJ2-5 | - | - | TRBV28
CASSYQENTEAFF | TGTGCCAGTAGTTACCAGGAGAACACTGAAGCTTTCTTT | TRBJ1-1 | - | - | TRBV19
CASSLGVIRGNTEAFF | TGTGCCAGCAGCTTAGGGGTAATTAGAGGGAACACTGAAGCTTTCTTT | TRBJ1-1 | - | - | TRBV7-8
CASSESGGGFGGGEAFF | TGTGCCAGCAGTGAGTCAGGGGGCGGTTTTGGCGGGGGTGAAGCTTTCTTT | TRBJ1-1 | once | TRBD1 | TRBV2
CASSLTSGGPLGTDTQYF | TGTGCCAGCAGCTTAACGTCTGGCGGCCCCCTCGGCACAGATACGCAGTATTTT | TRBJ2-3 | few | - | TRBV7-3
CASSLEGTGAYNEQFF | TGTGCCAGCAGCTTAGAGGGGACAGGGGCTTACAATGAGCAGTTCTTC | TRBJ2-1 | - | TRBD1 | TRBV7-2
CASSHTSGSIGTQYF | TGTGCCAGCAGCCACACTAGCGGGTCCATAGGGACCCAGTACTTC | TRBJ2-5 | - | TRBD2 | TRBV11-2
CASSLAGTEGTQYF | TGTGCCAGCAGCTTGGCCGGAACAGAGGGGACCCAGTACTTC | TRBJ2-5 | - | - | TRBV5-4